A selection of T cell receptor beta chains follows, all from one sample in a study of neurological immune-mediated disorders. TCRdb analysed the 5' RACE reads with MiXCR anew, one entry per CDR3 protein. The sample includes tens of thousands of distinct CDR3 sequences, 2% to 3% of them seen just once. The specimen sequenced was PBMCs. Every receptor here comes from a young woman with multiple sclerosis. Each CDR3 is given without its conserved first and last residue.

>TRBJ1-2|TRBV7-9|9
ASSFEGGYT
>TRBJ2-5|TRBV20-1|15
SARALDYKGGEETQY
>TRBJ2-3|TRBV10-2|10
ASSPGADTQY
>TRBJ2-7|TRBV28|9
ASSHIYEQY
>TRBJ2-7|TRBV29-1|12
SVLTSGREGEQY
>TRBJ2-7|TRBV5-6|12
ASSSVIRDYEQY
>TRBJ2-1|TRBV10-3|11
AIGGSTYNEQF
>TRBJ2-2|TRBV20-1|11
SAMRPNPGELF
>TRBJ1-1|TRBV5-1|13
ASSTTTGTGTEAF
>TRBJ1-2|TRBV5-8|14
ASSQDWEGKDYGYT
>TRBJ2-3|TRBV5-1|15
ASSLETGRGGTDTQY
>TRBJ2-7|TRBV5-6|12
ASSTGTSRYEQY
>TRBJ2-3|TRBV29-1|11
SVPGVFTDTQY
>TRBJ2-3|TRBV5-1|13
ASSPGQLSTDTQY
>TRBJ1-4|TRBV7-2|12
ASSLDNRREKLF
>TRBJ1-5|TRBV28|11
ASSDAPNQPQH
>TRBJ2-5|TRBV7-9|12
ASSLSASPGTQY
>TRBJ2-6|TRBV12-3/TRBV12-4|14
ASTPWLTTGANVLT
>TRBJ1-1|TRBV4-1|14
ASSQNVRSMNTEAF
>TRBJ1-2|TRBV20-1|11
SASGTANYGYT
>TRBJ2-3|TRBV6-5|14
ASSKQGLAGADTQY